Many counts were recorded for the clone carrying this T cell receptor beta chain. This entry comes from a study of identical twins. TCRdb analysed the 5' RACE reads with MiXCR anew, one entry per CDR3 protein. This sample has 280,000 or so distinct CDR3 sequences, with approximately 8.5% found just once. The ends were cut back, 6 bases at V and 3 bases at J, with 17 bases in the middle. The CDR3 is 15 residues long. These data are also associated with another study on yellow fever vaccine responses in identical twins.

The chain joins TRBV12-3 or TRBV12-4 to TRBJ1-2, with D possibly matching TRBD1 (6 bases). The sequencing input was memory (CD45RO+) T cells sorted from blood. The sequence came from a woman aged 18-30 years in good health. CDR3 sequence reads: CASRPGGAGYYGYTF. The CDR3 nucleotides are TGTGCCAGCAGACCCGGGGGGGCTGGATACTATGGCTACACCTTC.